These T cell receptor beta chains were read from a single sample in a study of cytomegalovirus exposure and HLA in healthy donors. The data were produced by immunoSEQ multiplex PCR, yet TCRdb's version contains in-frame clones alone and is incomplete. The table has tens of thousands of clones, roughly 86% seen once; the top ten hold approximately 9.2%. Sequenced sample: PBMCs. These receptors came from a man in his thirties or forties in good health and CMV-seropositive. Each CDR3 is given with its conserved first and last residue. D genes are given only for firm matches. Clone sizes are given selectively: once, few, many, or a class where the clone is expanded.

J gene	clone size	V gene	D gene	CDR3 protein	CDR3 DNA
TRBJ2-2	-	TRBV18	-	CASSPPGAGELFF	TGTGCCAGCTCACCACCAGGGGCCGGGGAGCTGTTTTTT
TRBJ1-4	few	TRBV7-9	TRBD1	CASSLATGGPEKLFF	TGTGCCAGCAGCTTAGCGACAGGGGGCCCTGAAAAACTGTTTTTT
TRBJ2-2	few	TRBV5-4	TRBD2	CASSPTGGASGSGTGELFF	TGTGCCAGCAGCCCCACTGGAGGGGCTAGCGGGAGTGGTACCGGGGAGCTGTTTTTT
TRBJ1-1	few	TRBV10-3	-	CAISDRADGNTEAFF	TGTGCCATCAGTGACAGGGCGGACGGGAACACTGAAGCTTTCTTT
TRBJ1-4	-	TRBV4-2	-	CASSARENEKLFF	TGTGCCAGCAGCGCCCGGGAGAATGAAAAACTGTTTTTT
TRBJ2-5	-	TRBV5-1	TRBD2	CASSLGLAGAGETQYF	TGCGCCAGCAGCCTGGGACTAGCGGGAGCTGGTGAGACCCAGTACTTC
TRBJ2-7	-	TRBV6-5	-	CASSRQVNGYEQYF	TGTGCCAGCAGTCGACAGGTCAATGGCTACGAGCAGTACTTC
TRBJ2-5	once	TRBV28	-	CASSRTPTVAQETQYF	TGTGCCAGCAGCCGCACACCGACAGTCGCTCAAGAGACCCAGTACTTC
TRBJ2-4	-	TRBV7-7	TRBD1	CASSRYRDRGKKNIQYF	TGTGCTAGCAGCCGATACAGGGACAGGGGGAAAAAAAACATTCAGTACTTC
TRBJ1-1	once	TRBV7-2	-	CASEAGLNTEAFF	TGTGCCTCGGAGGCCGGATTGAACACTGAAGCTTTCTTT
TRBJ1-3	-	TRBV4-1	TRBD1	CASSQGYRGQTGNTIYF	TGCGCCAGCAGCCAAGGCTACAGGGGGCAAACTGGAAACACCATATATTTT
TRBJ2-5	-	TRBV5-1	TRBD1	CASSSRGHETQYF	TGCGCCAGCAGCAGCAGGGGGCACGAGACCCAGTACTTC
TRBJ2-1	-	TRBV6-5	-	CASSYSGGSSYNEQFF	TGTGCCAGCAGTTACTCAGGCGGTAGCTCCTACAATGAGCAGTTCTTC
TRBJ1-5	once	TRBV6-6	-	CASSSSAEWSQPQHF	TGTGCCAGCAGTAGTTCTGCGGAGTGGTCTCAGCCCCAGCATTTT
TRBJ2-3	-	TRBV5-1	-	CASSPRTDTQYF	TGCGCCAGCAGCCCTAGGACAGATACGCAGTATTTT
TRBJ2-1	-	TRBV28	-	CASLIPGGKYNEQFF	TGTGCCAGCTTAATCCCAGGGGGGAAGTACAATGAGCAGTTCTTC
TRBJ1-4	-	TRBV28	-	CASSGGDTGNEKLFF	TGTGCCAGCAGTGGGGGGGACACGGGGAATGAAAAACTGTTTTTT
TRBJ2-2	-	TRBV10-3	TRBD2	CAISDGPTSGYFHGELFF	TGTGCCATCAGTGACGGGCCGACTAGCGGATATTTTCACGGGGAGCTGTTTTTT
TRBJ2-3	-	TRBV27	TRBD1	CASSPGTGSSTDTQYF	TGTGCCAGCAGTCCTGGGACAGGATCTAGCACAGATACGCAGTATTTT
TRBJ1-5	once	TRBV18	-	CASSPSEVSINQPQHF	TGTGCCAGCTCACCCTCCGAGGTCTCGATCAATCAGCCCCAGCATTTT
TRBJ1-2	-	TRBV28	-	CASSLPGSRGGYTF	TGTGCCAGCAGTTTACCGGGTAGCCGGGGTGGCTACACCTTC
TRBJ2-2	-	TRBV5-5	TRBD2	CASSLGPSGNTGELFF	TGTGCCAGCAGCTTGGGGCCTAGCGGGAACACCGGGGAGCTGTTTTTT
TRBJ1-1	-	TRBV30	TRBD1	CAWRQTGDGEAFF	TGTGCCTGGAGGCAGACAGGGGATGGTGAAGCTTTCTTT
TRBJ2-5	-	TRBV5-8	-	CASSLDPPRSETQYF	TGTGCCAGCAGCTTGGACCCCCCCCGTAGCGAGACCCAGTACTTC
TRBJ2-7	-	TRBV4-1	-	CASSQEISGVPRKYF	TGCGCCAGCAGCCAAGAGATTAGCGGCGTTCCACGAAAGTACTTC
TRBJ1-2	-	TRBV19	TRBD1	CASRPGTGGRGYTF	TGTGCCAGTAGGCCCGGGACAGGGGGACGTGGCTACACCTTC
TRBJ1-3	-	TRBV5-1	-	CASSSRTVESGNTIYF	TGCGCCAGCAGCTCCAGGACAGTGGAATCCGGAAACACCATATATTTT
TRBJ2-7	-	TRBV5-8	-	CASSSPGGLNSYEQYF	TGTGCCAGCAGCTCCCCAGGGGGGCTAAACTCCTACGAGCAGTACTTC
TRBJ2-1	few	TRBV6-1	TRBD1	CATLGTGGGNEQFF	TGTGCCACCTTAGGGACAGGGGGCGGGAATGAGCAGTTCTTC
TRBJ1-5	-	TRBV28	-	CASRISGQPQHF	TGTGCCAGCAGAATAAGCGGTCAGCCCCAGCATTTT
TRBJ1-1	-	TRBV7-3	TRBD1	CASSGWQGAEAFF	TGTGCCAGCAGCGGATGGCAGGGGGCTGAAGCTTTCTTT
TRBJ2-2	-	TRBV11-2	-	CASSLDLVGELFF	TGTGCCAGCAGCTTAGATTTAGTCGGGGAGCTGTTTTTT
TRBJ2-7	-	TRBV9	-	CASSLNPRQADEQYF	TGTGCCAGCAGCTTAAACCCCCGTCAAGCGGACGAGCAGTACTTC
TRBJ1-5	-	TRBV4-1	TRBD1	CASSQPLRDRGQTNQPQHF	TGCGCCAGCAGCCAACCCCTCCGGGACAGGGGGCAGACGAATCAGCCCCAGCATTTT
TRBJ1-5	-	TRBV27	-	CASSPSEGQPQHF	TGTGCCAGCAGTCCGTCGGAGGGTCAGCCCCAGCATTTT
TRBJ2-7	-	TRBV19	TRBD1	CASSKRTGGYAEQYF	TGTGCCAGTAGTAAACGGACAGGGGGGTATGCGGAGCAGTACTTC
TRBJ2-3	-	TRBV2	TRBD2	CASRPPIIGEGHDTQYF	TGTGCCAGCCGTCCCCCGATAATAGGGGAGGGCCATGATACGCAGTATTTT
TRBJ2-1	-	TRBV27	TRBD2	CASRTGLDRGEQFF	TGTGCCAGCAGAACGGGACTAGACCGGGGTGAGCAGTTCTTC
TRBJ2-1	-	TRBV11-2	-	CASSSTVKLTYNEQFF	TGTGCCAGCAGTTCAACTGTGAAGCTGACCTACAATGAGCAGTTCTTC
TRBJ2-7	once	TRBV6-6	TRBD1	CASSYSGTVMVKQYF	TGTGCCAGCAGTTACTCCGGGACAGTCATGGTTAAGCAGTACTTC
TRBJ1-1	-	TRBV6-5	-	CASSSGAAENTEAFF	TGTGCCAGCAGCTCAGGGGCCGCGGAGAACACTGAAGCTTTCTTT
TRBJ2-7	-	TRBV29-1	-	CSVDYRGRGYEQYF	TGCAGCGTTGATTACAGAGGTCGGGGGTACGAGCAGTACTTC
TRBJ2-7	-	TRBV6-1	TRBD1	CASSAGQGVLEQYF	TGTGCCAGCAGTGCGGGACAGGGTGTCCTCGAGCAGTACTTC
TRBJ2-3	-	TRBV7-9	-	CASSHPRGTSTDTQYF	TGTGCCAGCAGCCACCCCAGGGGGACTAGCACAGATACGCAGTATTTT
TRBJ1-1	-	TRBV19	TRBD1	CASSDRGNTEAFF	TGTGCCAGTTCCGACAGGGGCAACACTGAAGCTTTCTTT